This T cell receptor beta chain was sequenced for a study of blood T cell repertoires in COVID-19. For the study at large: Spain, Italy and the United States supplied samples that represented acute and convalescent COVID-19.

As originally analysed: Quantification of nucleated cells was approximated via reference gene primer amplification. Measured with immunoSEQ multiplex PCR; TCRdb has only the in-frame clones, and not every one. The D gene and trimming were derived from the DNA, and the V and J assignments and clone size from that table. Of approximately 490,000 clones in the sample, around nine tenths are singletons; the top ten hold 8% to 9.5%. V lost 3 bases and J 2 bases, leaving 11 bases between the germline ends. The germline V gene has CDR1 LGHNA and CDR2 YNFKEQ. The CDR3 totals 15 residues. The participants were between roughly 18 and 89 years old and came from under 25 US areas.

The V call is TRBV4-2, the J call TRBJ1-3; D might be TRBD1 (6 bases). The sequencing input was PBMCs or T cells enriched from blood (not recorded which). The TCR comes from a woman aged 55-70 years who had recovered from COVID-19. CDR3 sequence reads: CASSHGAGAGNTIYF. The CDR3 DNA reads TGTGCCAGCAGCCATGGAGCAGGGGCTGGAAACACCATATATTTT.